This T cell receptor beta chain comes out of a study of T cells after yellow fever vaccination. Study-wide results and caveats: Clones from primary vaccination mostly reappeared after the booster (96% CD4, about 85% CD8). A faster peak, day 5 versus 15, was reached by the weaker secondary response. Abundant clonotypes from the bulk population could contaminate FACS-sorted repertoires.

On this clonotype: The antigen is unknown.

TCRdb itself ran the 5' RACE reads through MiXCR, one entry per CDR3 protein. This table holds some 500,000 distinct CDR3 sequences, less than 15% found once. This CDR3 has 17 amino acids. After removal of 4 bases from V and 3 bases from J, the junction contained 9 bases not matched to a gene. Germline CDR1 SGHDT, CDR2 YYEEEE. The sequences come from PBMCs, collected on the day of the yellow fever booster vaccination. The rearrangement links TRBV5-6 to TRBJ2-6, with TRBD2 matching over 8 bases. This TCR derives from a man aged 25 to 40 who received the YFV17D yellow fever vaccine. This CDR3 is CASSPEREKGGANVLTF. The CDR3 DNA reads TGTGCCAGCAGCCCCGAGCGGGAGAAGGGTGGGGCCAACGTCCTGACTTTC.